This T cell receptor (beta chain) originates from a study of blood T cell repertoires in COVID-19. Sequencing was performed with immunoSEQ multiplex PCR; in TCRdb, only in-frame clones are kept and a portion is missing. The sample includes around 400,000 clones, approximately 89% of them seen just once. Germline CDR1 SGHDT, CDR2 YYEEEE. The CDR3 loop spans 17 amino acids. V lost 1 base to trimming and J lost 3 bases; unmatched junction nucleotides: 10. This chain joins TRBV5-6 and TRBJ2-3; 8 nucleotides line up with TRBD2. Sequenced material: peripheral blood. The receptor comes from a woman aged 30 to 39 with COVID-19, enrolled during active disease. The CDR3 loop is CASSLPGGRRRTDTQYF. CDR3 DNA sequence: TGTGCCAGCAGCTTGCCGGGCGGGAGGAGGAGGACAGATACGCAGTATTTT.